The 29 T cell receptor beta chains below were found in one sample sequenced in a study of PD-1 blockade in classical Hodgkin lymphoma (dated by TCRdb to about 2020). The time point tag for this specimen amounts to: cycle 2 day 1 (C2D1) of nivolumab. All trial patients had relapsed after autologous stem cell transplantation, with cohorts A, B and C differing in prior brentuximab vedotin exposure. Libraries were built with the immunoSEQ multiplex PCR assay. The immuneACCESS repertoire file appears here via TCRdb, limited to in-frame rearrangements. These files lack a portion of the clones; in checked studies, under half of the deficit traces to unresolved V genes, and the cause of the others is not known. This sample gives roughly 150,000 clones in total; under 85% of them show up just once. The ten largest clones capture over 7.5% of the sample. The material sequenced was peripheral blood mononuclear cells (PBMCs), taken before the second cycle of nivolumab. The receptors originated from a human donor with classical Hodgkin lymphoma.

The rearrangement uses TRBV5-1 and TRBJ2-2; TRBD1 might be the D (6 bases). The CDR3 runs to 14 residues. Germline-derived CDR1 and CDR2 are SGHRS and YFSETQ. Trimming stripped 7 bases from V and 0 bases from J, with 10 bases between. The CDR3 coding sequence is TGCGCCAGCGCCGGGACAACGAACACCGGGGAGCTGTTTTTT. Amino acids: CASAGTTNTGELFF.

This clone was recorded at least ten times. This CDR3 is also generated by other DNA sequences in the sample. The rearrangement joins TRBV4-1 to TRBJ2-3; no definite D call. This CDR3 spans 14 amino acids. Germline values: CDR1 MGHRA, CDR2 YSYEKL. Trimming stripped 1 base from V and 0 bases from J, with 5 bases between. The CDR3 spells CASSQVGSTDTQYF. CDR3 DNA: TGCGCCAGCAGCCAAGTGGGCAGCACAGATACGCAGTATTTT.

This clone was found a few times. The CDR3 loop reads CASSYRDRVAYGYTF. CDR3 nucleotides: TGTGCCAGCAGTTACAGGGACAGGGTGGCCTATGGCTACACCTTC. The chain couples TRBV28 to TRBJ1-2, with 9 bases identical to TRBD1. The length of the CDR3 is 15 residues. Per germline, CDR1 MDHEN and CDR2 SYDVKM. V gave up 4 bases and J gave up 4 bases; unmatched junction bases: 7.

J is TRBJ1-2 and V is TRBV4-2; 7 bases align to TRBD1. Trimming at V came to 3 bases and at J to 3 bases, leaving 7 bases not matched to a gene. Germline-derived CDR1 and CDR2 are LGHNA and YNFKEQ. The CDR3 is 15 residues long. The CDR3 here is CASSQDRDSYYGYTF. The CDR3 DNA reads as TGTGCCAGCAGCCAGGACCGGGACAGTTACTATGGCTACACCTTC.

V gene TRBV28 combines with J gene TRBJ2-7; 13 nucleotides align to TRBD2. CDR3 length: 17 amino acids. The trim removed 5 bases at V and 1 base at J, leaving 8 bases unmatched. CDR1 and CDR2 from the germline V gene are MDHEN and SYDVKM. CDR3 amino acids: CASSRLAGGTISYEQYF. In nucleotides, the CDR3 is TGTGCCAGCAGTAGACTAGCGGGAGGAACTATTTCCTACGAGCAGTACTTC. The full variable domain, rest sourced from reference TRBV28 and TRBJ2-7, is DVKVTQSSRYLVKRTGEKVFLECVQDMDHENMFWYRQDPGLGLRLIYFSYDVKMKEKGDIPEGYSVSREKKERFSLILESASTNQTSMYLCASSRLAGGTISYEQYFGPGTRLTVT.

This chain links TRBV4-2 with TRBJ1-6, with D maybe TRBD1 (6 bases). Trimming took off 0 bases at V and 8 bases at J, with 20 bases between the two ends. This CDR3 has 18 residues. Germline lookup yields CDR1 LGHNA and CDR2 YNFKEQ. This CDR3 reads CASSQDPSSTGADSPLHF. The CDR3 DNA reads as TGTGCCAGCAGCCAAGATCCCTCTAGTACGGGGGCGGATTCACCCCTCCACTTT.

V gene TRBV2 combines with J gene TRBJ2-3; the match to TRBD2 covers 9 bases. Germline CDR1 reads SNHLY; CDR2 reads FYNNEI. This CDR3 spans 14 amino acids. Germline trimming cut 4 bases from V and 6 bases from J; bases unmatched to any gene: 5. For the CDR3, the DNA is TGTGCCAGCAGTGCGGCGGGGGGGCATGATACGCAGTATTTT. This encodes CASSAAGGHDTQYF.

The chain employs TRBV4-3 and TRBJ1-5; D remains ambiguous. Between the trimmed V and J ends, which lost 4 bases and 0 bases, there was a span of 10 bases. This CDR3 comprises 15 residues. The V gene's germline CDR1 is LGHNA and CDR2 YSLEER. In DNA form, the CDR3 reads TGCGCCAGCAGCCCTTCACAATATAGCAATCAGCCCCAGCATTTT. Translation: CASSPSQYSNQPQHF.

The chain recombines TRBV9 with TRBJ1-2, with D possibly being TRBD1 (6 bases). CDR3 length: 15 residues. Trimming shortened V by 0 bases and J by 4 bases, and 13 bases separated the two germline ends. Germline CDR1 is SGDLS and CDR2 is YYNGEE. The CDR3 loop reads CASSVGGGPFYGYTF. In nucleotides, the CDR3 is TGTGCCAGCAGCGTAGGTGGGGGCCCTTTCTATGGCTACACCTTC. Full variable domain (remainder filled in from reference TRBV9 and TRBJ1-2): DSGVTQTPKHLITATGQRVTLRCSPRSGDLSVYWYQQSLDQGLQFLIQYYNGEERAKGNILERFSAQQFPDLHSELNLSSLELGDSALYFCASSVGGGPFYGYTFGSGTRLTVV.

This chain joins TRBV28 and TRBJ2-3; 14 bases are a match to TRBD2. The V and J ends lost 5 bases and 0 bases, in that order; junction bases with no gene match: 1. The germline V gene encodes CDR1 MDHEN and CDR2 SYDVKM. The CDR3 runs to 16 residues. For the CDR3, the DNA is TGTGCCAGCAGTAGACTAGCGGGAGGGAGCACAGATACGCAGTATTTT. Protein product: CASSRLAGGSTDTQYF.

The CDR3 coding sequence is TGTGCCAGCAAAGCGGGGACTAGCGACAATGAGCAGTTCTTC. It translates to CASKAGTSDNEQFF. The chain couples TRBV7-9 to TRBJ2-1; the match to TRBD2 covers 10 bases. CDR1 is SEHNR and CDR2 is FQNEAQ in the germline V gene (reference sequence). V gave up 7 bases and J gave up 5 bases; unmatched junction bases: 5. This CDR3 spans 14 amino acids.

The chain employs TRBV7-4 and TRBJ2-1; TRBD2 matches 11 bases. The junction had 6 bases not matched to a gene; V was cut back by 6 bases and J by 5 bases. Germline-derived CDR1 and CDR2 are SGHVT and SQSDAQ. CDR3 length equals 15 residues. The CDR3 nucleotides are TGTGCCAGCAGGTTCCCGGGACTAGCGGACAATGAGCAGTTCTTC. Translating gives CASRFPGLADNEQFF.

The chain uses TRBV6-6 and TRBJ2-7; D unclear. V was clipped by 2 bases and J by 6 bases, with 8 bases between them. This CDR3 contains 12 residues. Germline CDR1 is MNHNY and CDR2 is SVGAGI (reference sequence). This CDR3 is CASSYTKGEQYF. The CDR3 coding sequence is TGTGCCAGCAGTTACACTAAGGGCGAGCAGTACTTC.

The chain employs TRBV6-1 and TRBJ2-2; TRBD2 agrees at 9 bases. The CDR3 sequence is 17 residues long. The V segment lost 6 bases and the J segment 2 bases; nucleotides outside the gene matches: 10. Germline V gives CDR1 MNHNS, CDR2 SASEGT. The CDR3 region is CASRETGTSQNTGELFF. The CDR3 DNA is TGTGCCAGCAGGGAAACCGGGACTAGCCAAAACACCGGGGAGCTGTTTTTT.

This clone appeared a single time. The chain joins TRBV10-3 to TRBJ2-3, with 7 positions matching TRBD1. Germline CDR1 reads ENHRY; CDR2 reads SYGVKD. CDR3 length: 16 amino acids. The V and J ends lost 0 bases and 3 bases, in that order; junction bases with no gene match: 6. The DNA of the CDR3 is TGTGCCATCAGTGAGTCGACAGGGTTCGGGACAGATACGCAGTATTTT. Encoded protein: CAISESTGFGTDTQYF.

The chain has TRBV5-4 and TRBJ1-2, with D possibly TRBD1 on 6 matching bases. The CDR3 covers 15 residues. Trimming left V 0 bases short and J 4 bases short, with 13 bases between. CDR1 SGHNT and CDR2 YYREEE come from the germline V gene (reference sequence). The CDR3 is CASSLESRGAYGYTF. CDR3 nucleotide sequence: TGTGCCAGCAGCTTGGAATCCAGGGGAGCCTATGGCTACACCTTC.

This clone has only one observation. The chain is built from TRBV6-4 and TRBJ1-1; D remains unclear. Germline values: CDR1 MRHNA, CDR2 SNTAGT. The CDR3 extends over 13 amino acids. The V end was cut by 6 bases, the J end by 0 bases, with 8 bases between. CDR3 sequence: CASRRTLNTEAFF. The CDR3 nucleotides are TGTGCCAGCAGACGGACCCTGAACACTGAAGCTTTCTTT.

The chain joins TRBV6-5 to TRBJ1-4; 9 nucleotides agree with TRBD1. Germline lookup yields CDR1 MNHEY and CDR2 SVGAGI. The CDR3 has 15 residues. The junction had 8 bases not matched to a gene; V was cut back by 6 bases and J by 6 bases. CDR3 bases: TGTGCCAGCAGACAATCCGGGACAGGGTATGAAAAACTGTTTTTT. This codes for CASRQSGTGYEKLFF.

This clone was counted between two and nine times. The chain links TRBV11-3 to TRBJ2-1; 12 bases line up with TRBD2. Germline V gene sequence: CDR1 SGHNT, CDR2 YENEEA. The CDR3 runs to 19 residues. The V segment lost 1 base and the J segment 0 bases; nucleotides outside the gene matches: 7. CDR3 residues: CASSLGASGRGSSYNEQFF. CDR3 nucleotide sequence: TGTGCCAGCAGCTTAGGGGCTAGCGGGAGGGGTAGCTCCTACAATGAGCAGTTCTTC.

The V and J genes are TRBV9 and TRBJ1-1, with TRBD1 matching 9 bases. With 4 bases clipped from V and 8 bases from J, the junction kept 12 bases outside the gene matches. The CDR3 spans 15 residues. Germline assignment: CDR1 SGDLS and CDR2 YYNGEE. DNA for the CDR3: TGTGCCAGCAGCTCGCGAGGGACAGGGATGAAAGAAGCTTTCTTT. Amino acids: CASSSRGTGMKEAFF.

The chain uses TRBV7-9 and TRBJ2-5; D is tentatively TRBD1 or TRBD2 (5 bases each). This CDR3 has 14 amino acids. The germline V and J ends were trimmed by 5 bases and 1 base, with 11 bases remaining between them. CDR1 and CDR2 from the germline V gene are SEHNR and FQNEAQ (reference sequence). The chain's CDR3 is CASSTVGVQETQYF. The CDR3 nucleotides are TGTGCCAGCAGCACGGTGGGGGTCCAAGAGACCCAGTACTTC.

This clone has just a few counts. The chain recombines TRBV5-1 with TRBJ2-3; 9 positions agree with TRBD2. J lost 3 bases, V lost 0 bases, and 8 bases had no gene match. Germline assignment: CDR1 SGHRS and CDR2 YFSETQ. The length of the CDR3 is 17 residues. Written as DNA, the CDR3 is TGCGCCAGCAGCTTGGAGGTAGCGGGAGTTGGAACAGATACGCAGTATTTT. Its protein is CASSLEVAGVGTDTQYF. Based on the CDR3 plus reference TRBV5-1 and TRBJ2-3, the full variable domain is KAGVTQTPRYLIKTRGQQVTLSCSPISGHRSVSWYQQTPGQGLQFLFEYFSETQRNKGNFPGRFSGRQFSNSRSEMNVSTLELGDSALYLCASSLEVAGVGTDTQYFGPGTRLTVL.

The chain has TRBV5-4 and TRBJ2-7; D unresolved. V lost 2 bases, J lost 2 bases, and 8 bases lay in between. The germline V gene has CDR1 SGHNT and CDR2 YYREEE (reference sequence). The CDR3 is made up of 13 amino acids. This chain's CDR3 is CASSFGGTYEQYF. Here the CDR3 DNA reads TGTGCCAGCAGCTTCGGCGGCACCTACGAGCAGTACTTC. Drawing the rest from reference TRBV5-4 and TRBJ2-7, the complete variable domain is ETGVTQSPTHLIKTRGQQVTLRCSSQSGHNTVSWYQQALGQGPQFIFQYYREEENGRGNFPPRFSGLQFPNYSSELNVNALELDDSALYLCASSFGGTYEQYFGPGTRLTVT.

This clone was seen only once. J is TRBJ2-7 and V is TRBV18, with 9 bases that match TRBD2. CDR1 KGHSH and CDR2 LQKENI come from the germline V gene. V was pared by 2 bases and J by 0 bases, with 11 bases of the junction left unmatched. CDR3 length: 18 amino acids. The CDR3 here is CASSPMRVGLASSYEQYF. The CDR3 nucleotides read TGTGCCAGCTCACCAATGCGAGTGGGACTAGCCTCCTCCTACGAGCAGTACTTC.

This clone appeared a few times. The rearrangement links TRBV4-3 to TRBJ2-7; D unclear. This CDR3 has 15 residues. Trimming shortened V by 0 bases and J by 2 bases, and 11 bases separated the two germline ends. Germline CDR1 LGHNA, CDR2 YSLEER. The CDR3 reads CASSQDWASTYEQYF. The CDR3 region has the DNA TGCGCCAGCAGCCAAGATTGGGCCAGTACCTACGAGCAGTACTTC.

This clone was picked up one time. V gene TRBV7-9 combines with J gene TRBJ2-1, with D possibly matching TRBD1 (5 bases). Per the germline V gene, CDR1 is SEHNR and CDR2 is FQNEAQ (reference sequence). This CDR3 is 14 amino acids long. The V and J ends lost 5 bases and 2 bases respectively, with 10 bases between them. CDR3 loop: CASSPGATYNEQFF. CDR3 DNA: TGTGCCAGCAGCCCTGGGGCTACCTACAATGAGCAGTTCTTC.

The J gene is TRBJ2-7, the V gene TRBV6-6; D may be TRBD2 (6 bases). The V gene's germline CDR1 is MNHNY and CDR2 SVGAGI (reference sequence). V was shortened by 6 bases and J by 0 bases, with 15 bases between the two germline ends. The CDR3 is 15 amino acids. The CDR3 DNA follows: TGTGCCAGCAGATCCCCCGGGGGTAGCTCCTACGAGCAGTACTTC. It is translated as CASRSPGGSSYEQYF.

This clone was recorded once. The chain recombines TRBV2 with TRBJ2-5; D possibly uses TRBD1 or TRBD2 (5 bases each). CDR3 length: 14 residues. The germline V and J ends were trimmed by 6 bases and 2 bases, with 13 bases remaining between them. Germline loops: CDR1 SNHLY, CDR2 FYNNEI. The CDR3 DNA is TGTGCCAGCAGACCGGGACGGGGACAAGAGACCCAGTACTTC. This translates into CASRPGRGQETQYF.

This sequence joins TRBV27 and TRBJ2-1, with D perhaps matching TRBD2 (5 bases). The CDR3 consists of 15 residues. Germline CDR1 MNHEY, CDR2 SMNVEV (reference sequence). V shed 3 bases and J shed 4 bases, with 13 bases lying between them. The CDR3 DNA is TGTGCCAGCAGTTTGTGGACTTCAGATTACAATGAGCAGTTCTTC. This codes for CASSLWTSDYNEQFF.